Sequencing of this T cell receptor beta chain was carried out in a study of post-analysis software for immune sequencing data. Unique molecular identifiers were carried by the TCR beta cDNA libraries. T cells numbering roughly 0.95 to 11 million gave rise to some 520,000 cDNA molecules. In TCRdb, the PCR reads were re-called with MiXCR into one record per CDR3 protein. Found here are hundreds of thousands of distinct CDR3 sequences, just under 30% of them singletons; the top ten hold more than 0.45%. General study points: Elevated frequency relative to controls characterized four or five TRBV segments in patients, TRBV5-6, TRBV5-1 and TRBV20-1 among them.

The CDR3 has 17 amino acids. V was clipped by 1 base and J by 3 bases; unmatched bases: 10. Germline V CDR1 and CDR2: SGHDN, FVKESK. A note on this clonotype: Its cognate antigen is unknown.

Material: blood. The V call is TRBV14, the J call TRBJ2-5; 8 bases are a match to TRBD2. The source is a girl aged 10 to 17 with multiple sclerosis. The CDR3 nucleotides read TGTGCCAGCAGCCAAGCGATTCGAAGAGCGGGGGAAGAGACCCAGTACTTC. Protein sequence: CASSQAIRRAGEETQYF.